This TCR beta chain was sequenced for a study of T cells in tuberculosis. Notes on this clone: Its antigen is still unknown.

Study results and caveats: Shorter CDR3-alpha in active tuberculosis partly drove smaller distances. Classification accuracy was 87% (AUROC over 0.85) with the GMM-specific repertoire.

Using immunoSEQ multiplex PCR, the repertoire was profiled, and TCRdb retains in-frame clones only, with some absent. This repertoire shows about 32,000 clones, roughly 94% found once; its top ten account for over 6.5%. J lost 2 bases, V lost 5 bases, and 9 bases had no gene match. The CDR3 sequence is 16 residues long. Per the germline V gene, CDR1 is SGHAT and CDR2 is FQNNGV. This sequence originates from a donor between 10 and 29 years old with latent tuberculosis or without tuberculosis infection. This chain uses TRBV11-2 with TRBJ2-3; TRBD2 matches 8 bases. Material for sequencing was PBMCs. CDR3 sequence (DNA): TGTGCCAGCAGCCCGCGACTAGCGCAACTCACAGATACGCAGTATTTT. Its translation is CASSPRLAQLTDTQYF.